This T cell receptor beta chain was recovered during a study of early stage breast cancer tumors (dated by TCRdb to about 2017). Some background on the complete study: Of the roughly 16 invasive breast tumors, 12 to 13 were found to be estrogen receptor-positive, progesterone receptor-positive and HER2-negative. About 65% of the 12 ER+/PR+/HER2- tumors were invasive ductal carcinomas, while the other four were invasive lobular carcinomas. A read coverage of roughly 10-fold per sample was achieved on average. A total of over 2 million templates, representing some 1,000,000 unique clonotypes, were detected across all samples.

For this clone: The target of this receptor is not known. Within one base of it there is no much larger clone, and no base qualities were kept.

Including the terminal cysteine and phenylalanine, the CDR3 comprises 15 residues. The sequence is cut down to CDR3 DNA, 45 bases in frame from base 1. Sequences LNHNV (CDR1) and YYDKDF (CDR2) are obtained from the germline V gene (reference sequence). The germline ends are 13 bases apart after V is trimmed by 2 bases and J by 2 bases. Each sample was amplified in two independent genomic DNA replicates, using about 0.47 ug for blood and roughly 1.5 ug for tumor or normal breast. Following the manufacturer's instructions, the ImmunoSeq Intro kit was used to carry out TCRB sequencing on genomic DNA. For absolute quantification, the roughly 32-cycle multiplex PCR included proprietary primers along with spike-in control sequences. Single-end 150-bp reads were used to sequence an 87-bp fragment spanning the CDR3 plus the flanking V and J genes. Seven samples, with two replicates for each sample, were multiplexed per lane of an Illumina MiSeq using version 3.0 chemistry. For the original study's pipeline: The vendor's proprietary pipeline handled the raw data processing, merging both replicates into a single result for each sample. To define clonotypes, the study grouped productive rearrangements that shared the V-gene family, CDR3 amino acid sequence and J-gene segment. Clonality was computed as 1 minus the normalized Shannon entropy (Pielou evenness) of TCRB abundances. To estimate T cell density, the total number of templates was divided by the number of input cells, which was inferred from the amount of DNA input. Recon, run with its default parameters, was used to estimate overall repertoire diversity and clonality. Tumor-enriched clonotypes were defined as having over 0.1% abundance in tumor and at least 32-fold higher abundance than in normal breast. What TCRdb holds here is the immuneACCESS table cut down to in-frame rearrangements. Part of the clones is not present; checked against another copy, under half of the missing clones reflect an unresolved V gene, and the others are unexplained. D and trimming were read from the DNA, whereas the V and J calls and clone size are those reported in that table. This sample is represented by around 9,900 clones; under 70% of them were singletons. Roughly 12% of the sample belongs to the ten largest clones.

Overall results and qualifications from the work: Analysis by tumor subtype was prevented by the small cohort size. Repertoires from blood resembled normal breast more closely than tumor, and using blood as a reference for each tissue separated tumor from normal in 14 of 16 patients. Bulk genomic DNA sequencing of unsorted cells missed chain pairing and functional markers such as CD4, CD8 and FOXP3. Enriched TCRB sequences shared across patients were mostly commonly generated sequences, unlikely to play an important role in the tumor microenvironment. Tumors showed roughly 2.3-fold higher T cell density and higher clonality than adjacent normal breast tissue.

About 17-50 mg of tumor tissue was diced, and more than 2.5 ug of DNA was typically obtained. The study profiled bulk TCR beta-chain repertoires in matched peripheral blood, tumor and adjacent normal breast tissue taken from some 17 patients with early-stage breast cancer. After resection, tumor tissue identified by eye was cut out and put into prechilled RNAlater. Using a TissueLyser II, about 19-55 mg of tumor tissue was diced and homogenized in RLTplus buffer with beta-mercaptoethanol and antifoaming agent. The Qiagen AllPrep DNA/RNA Mini kit was used to extract genomic DNA. Rearrangement joined TRBV15 to TRBJ2-7; the D gene is possibly TRBD1, with 6 bases matching. The origin of this receptor is a person aged 55 to 75 with breast cancer. Sequenced: breast tumor tissue. The CDR3 sequence is CATSRYNRAPYEQYF. The bases are TGTGCCACCAGCAGATATAACAGGGCCCCCTACGAGCAGTACTTC.